In its sample, the clone carrying this T cell receptor (beta chain) was seen many times. The data are from a study of T-cell memory formation after mild COVID-19. TCRdb passed the 5' RACE reads through MiXCR, listing each CDR3 protein once. Of approximately 12,000 distinct CDR3 sequences in the sample, 13% to 15% were seen once. This CDR3 has 18 residues. Trimming removed 0 bases from V and 1 base from J, with 20 bases in between. Germline lookup yields CDR1 SQVTM and CDR2 ANQGSEA. The chain carries TRBV29-1 and TRBJ2-3; D may be TRBD1 or TRBD2 (5 bases each). The receptor was isolated from a man between 18 and 29 years old who had mild COVID-19 (a few samples of this study predate the infection). Cell type and time point are not known. Sequencing was carried out using PBMCs or a T cell subset sorted from them (not recorded which). For the CDR3, the DNA is TGCAGCGTTGAAGAAGGGAATTACTTTTTGGGGGGCACAGATACGCAGTATTTT. Translated: CSVEEGNYFLGGTDTQYF.